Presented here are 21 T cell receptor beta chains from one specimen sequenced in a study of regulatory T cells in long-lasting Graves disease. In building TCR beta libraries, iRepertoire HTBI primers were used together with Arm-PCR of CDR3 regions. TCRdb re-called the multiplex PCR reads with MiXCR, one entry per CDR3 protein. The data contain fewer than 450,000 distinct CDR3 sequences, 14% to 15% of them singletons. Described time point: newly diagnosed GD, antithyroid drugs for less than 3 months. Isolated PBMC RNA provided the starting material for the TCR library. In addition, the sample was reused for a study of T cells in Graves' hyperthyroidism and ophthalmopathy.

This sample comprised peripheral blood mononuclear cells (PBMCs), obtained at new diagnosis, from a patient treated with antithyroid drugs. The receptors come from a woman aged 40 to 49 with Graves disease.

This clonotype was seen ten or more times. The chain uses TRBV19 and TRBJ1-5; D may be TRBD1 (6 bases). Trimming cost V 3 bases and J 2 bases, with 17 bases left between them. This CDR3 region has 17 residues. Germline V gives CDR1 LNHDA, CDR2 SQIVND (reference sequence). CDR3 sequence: CASSISQGSIGNQPQHF. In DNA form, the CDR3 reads TGTGCCAGTAGTATTTCACAGGGATCTATAGGCAATCAGCCCCAGCATTTT.

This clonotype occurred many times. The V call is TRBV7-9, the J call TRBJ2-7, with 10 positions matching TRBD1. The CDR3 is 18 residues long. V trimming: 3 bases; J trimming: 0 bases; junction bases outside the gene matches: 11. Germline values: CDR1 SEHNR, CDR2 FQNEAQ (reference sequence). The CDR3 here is CASSLGQGITQSSYEQYF. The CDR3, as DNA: TGTGCCAGCAGCTTGGGACAGGGGATAACTCAGAGCTCCTACGAGCAGTACTTC. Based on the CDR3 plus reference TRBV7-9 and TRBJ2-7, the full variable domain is DTGVSQNPRHKITKRGQNVTFRCDPISEHNRLYWYRQTLGQGPEFLTYFQNEAQLEKSRLLSDRFSAERPKGSFSTLEIQRTEQGDSAMYLCASSLGQGITQSSYEQYFGPGTRLTVT.

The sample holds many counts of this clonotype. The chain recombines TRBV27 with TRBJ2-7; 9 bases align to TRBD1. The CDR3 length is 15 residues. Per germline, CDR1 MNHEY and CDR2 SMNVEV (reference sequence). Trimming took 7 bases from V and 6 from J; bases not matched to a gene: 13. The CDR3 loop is CASNSRDRALGEQYF. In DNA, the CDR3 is TGTGCCAGCAATTCCCGGGACAGGGCCCTCGGCGAGCAGTACTTC.

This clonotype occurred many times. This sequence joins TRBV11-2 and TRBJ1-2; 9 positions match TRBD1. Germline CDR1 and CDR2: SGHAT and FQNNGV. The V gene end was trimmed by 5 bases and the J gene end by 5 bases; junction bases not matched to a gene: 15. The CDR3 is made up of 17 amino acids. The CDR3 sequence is CASSLVGAGTGLYGYTF. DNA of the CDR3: TGTGCCAGCAGCCTAGTTGGGGCCGGGACAGGGCTATATGGCTACACCTTC.

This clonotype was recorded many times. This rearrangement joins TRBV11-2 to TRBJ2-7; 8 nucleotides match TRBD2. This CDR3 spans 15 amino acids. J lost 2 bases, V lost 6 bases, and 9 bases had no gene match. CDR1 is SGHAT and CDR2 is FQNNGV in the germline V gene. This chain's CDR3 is CASRRGLGGTYEQYF. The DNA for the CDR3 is TGTGCCAGCAGACGGGGACTAGGCGGAACCTACGAGCAGTACTTC.

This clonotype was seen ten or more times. The CDR3 DNA reads as TGTGCCAGCAGCCAAGTGGGTGAGCAGTTCTTC. Protein sequence: CASSQVGEQFF. The chain has TRBV3-1 and TRBJ2-1, with no clear D. There are 11 residues in the CDR3. Germline values: CDR1 LGHDT, CDR2 YNNKEL (reference sequence). V lost 1 base and J lost 9, with 4 bases in between.

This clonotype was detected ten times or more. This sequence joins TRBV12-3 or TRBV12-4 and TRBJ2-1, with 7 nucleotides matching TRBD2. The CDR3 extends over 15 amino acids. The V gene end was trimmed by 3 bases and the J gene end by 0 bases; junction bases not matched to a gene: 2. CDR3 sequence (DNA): TGTGCCAGCAGTTTCCGGGACTACTCCTACAATGAGCAGTTCTTC. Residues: CASSFRDYSYNEQFF.

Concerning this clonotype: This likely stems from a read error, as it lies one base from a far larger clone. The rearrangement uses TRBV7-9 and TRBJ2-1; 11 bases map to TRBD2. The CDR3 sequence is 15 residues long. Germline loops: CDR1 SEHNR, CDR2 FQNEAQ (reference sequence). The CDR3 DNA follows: TGTGCCAGCAGCTTAACTAGCGGGAGTTACAATGGGCAGTTCTTC. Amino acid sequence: CASSLTSGSYNGQFF.

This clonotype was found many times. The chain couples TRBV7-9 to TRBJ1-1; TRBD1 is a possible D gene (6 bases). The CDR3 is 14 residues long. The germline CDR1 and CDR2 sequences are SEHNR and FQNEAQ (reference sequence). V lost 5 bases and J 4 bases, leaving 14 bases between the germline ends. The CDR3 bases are TGTGCCAGCAGCCCAACACAGGGTAGCACTGAAGCTTTCTTT. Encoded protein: CASSPTQGSTEAFF.

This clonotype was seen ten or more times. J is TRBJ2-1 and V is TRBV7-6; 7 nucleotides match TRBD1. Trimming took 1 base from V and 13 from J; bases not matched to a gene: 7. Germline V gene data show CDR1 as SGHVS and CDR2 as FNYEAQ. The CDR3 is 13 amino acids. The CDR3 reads CASSLGTGQTQFF. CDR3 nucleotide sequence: TGTGCCAGCAGCTTAGGTACGGGACAGACCCAGTTCTTC. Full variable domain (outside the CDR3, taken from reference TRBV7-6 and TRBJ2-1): GAGVSQSPRYKVTKRGQDVALRCDPISGHVSLYWYRQALGQGPEFLTYFNYEAQQDKSGLPNDRFSAERPEGSISTLTIQRTEQRDSAMYRCASSLGTGQTQFFGPGTRLTVL.

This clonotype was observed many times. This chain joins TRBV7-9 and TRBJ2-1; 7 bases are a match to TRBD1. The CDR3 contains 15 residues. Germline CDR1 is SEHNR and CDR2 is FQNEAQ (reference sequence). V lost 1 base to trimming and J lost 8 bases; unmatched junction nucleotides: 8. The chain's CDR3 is CASSLGQGEGDEQFF. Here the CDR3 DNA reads TGTGCCAGCAGCTTAGGGCAGGGGGAAGGGGATGAGCAGTTCTTC. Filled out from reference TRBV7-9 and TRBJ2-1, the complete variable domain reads DTGVSQNPRHKITKRGQNVTFRCDPISEHNRLYWYRQTLGQGPEFLTYFQNEAQLEKSRLLSDRFSAERPKGSFSTLEIQRTEQGDSAMYLCASSLGQGEGDEQFFGPGTRLTVL.

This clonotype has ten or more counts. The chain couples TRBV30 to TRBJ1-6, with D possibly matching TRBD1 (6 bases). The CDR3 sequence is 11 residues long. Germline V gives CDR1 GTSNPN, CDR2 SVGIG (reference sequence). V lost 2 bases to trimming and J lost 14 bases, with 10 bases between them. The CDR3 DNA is TGTGCCTGGAGTAGGGGGGAGTCCCTCCACTTT. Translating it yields CAWSRGESLHF.

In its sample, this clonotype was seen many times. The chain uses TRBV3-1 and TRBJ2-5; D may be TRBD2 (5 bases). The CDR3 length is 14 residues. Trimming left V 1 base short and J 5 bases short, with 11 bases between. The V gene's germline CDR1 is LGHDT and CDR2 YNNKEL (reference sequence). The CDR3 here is CASSQGYPGETQYF. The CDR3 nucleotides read TGTGCCAGCAGCCAAGGTTATCCGGGGGAGACCCAGTACTTC.

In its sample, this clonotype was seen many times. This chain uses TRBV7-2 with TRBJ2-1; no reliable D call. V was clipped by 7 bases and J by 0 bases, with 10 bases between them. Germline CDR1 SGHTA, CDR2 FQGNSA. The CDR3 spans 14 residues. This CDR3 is CASKSTTSYNEQFF. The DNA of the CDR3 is TGTGCCAGCAAAAGTACTACCTCCTACAATGAGCAGTTCTTC.

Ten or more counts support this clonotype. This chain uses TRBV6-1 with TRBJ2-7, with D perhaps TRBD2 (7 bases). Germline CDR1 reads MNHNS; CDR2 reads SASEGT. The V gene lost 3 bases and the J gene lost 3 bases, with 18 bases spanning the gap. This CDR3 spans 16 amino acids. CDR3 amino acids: CASSDGGREWSYEQYF. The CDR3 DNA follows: TGTGCCAGCAGTGATGGGGGGCGGGAGTGGAGCTACGAGCAGTACTTC.

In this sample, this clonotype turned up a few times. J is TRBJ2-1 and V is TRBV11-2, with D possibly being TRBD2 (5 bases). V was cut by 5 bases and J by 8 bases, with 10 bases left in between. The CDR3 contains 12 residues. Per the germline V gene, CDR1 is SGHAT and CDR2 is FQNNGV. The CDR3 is CASSPTRHEQFF. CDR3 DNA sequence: TGTGCCAGCAGCCCTACTAGGCATGAGCAGTTCTTC.

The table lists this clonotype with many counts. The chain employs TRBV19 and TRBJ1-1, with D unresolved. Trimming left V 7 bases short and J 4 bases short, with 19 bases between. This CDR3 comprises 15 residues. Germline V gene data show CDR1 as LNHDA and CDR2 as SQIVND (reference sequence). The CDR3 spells CASKPDPPKGTEAFF. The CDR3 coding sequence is TGTGCCAGTAAGCCAGACCCTCCGAAGGGCACTGAAGCTTTCTTT.

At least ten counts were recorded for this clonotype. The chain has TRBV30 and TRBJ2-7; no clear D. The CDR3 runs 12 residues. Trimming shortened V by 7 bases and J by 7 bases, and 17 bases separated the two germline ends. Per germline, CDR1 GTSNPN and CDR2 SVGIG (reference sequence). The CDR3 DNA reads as TGTGCCTACGCGATTGGGTTGGGTGAGCAGTACTTC. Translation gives CAYAIGLGEQYF.

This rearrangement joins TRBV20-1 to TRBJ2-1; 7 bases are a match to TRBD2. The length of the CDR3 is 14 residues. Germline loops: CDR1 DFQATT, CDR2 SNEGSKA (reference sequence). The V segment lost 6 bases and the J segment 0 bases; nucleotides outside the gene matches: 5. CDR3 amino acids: CSAAPSGSYNEQFF. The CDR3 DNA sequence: TGCAGTGCGGCTCCTAGCGGCTCCTACAATGAGCAGTTCTTC.

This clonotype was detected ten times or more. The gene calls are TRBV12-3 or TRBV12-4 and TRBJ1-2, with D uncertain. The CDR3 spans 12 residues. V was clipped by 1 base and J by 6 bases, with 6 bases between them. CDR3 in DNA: TGTGCCAGCAGTTTAGGGGAGAATGGCTACACCTTC. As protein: CASSLGENGYTF.

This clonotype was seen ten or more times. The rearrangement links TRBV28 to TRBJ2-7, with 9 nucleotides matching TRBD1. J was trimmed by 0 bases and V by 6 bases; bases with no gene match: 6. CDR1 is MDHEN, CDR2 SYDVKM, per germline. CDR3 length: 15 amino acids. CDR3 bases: TGTGCCAGCAGCCCTGGACAGGGGCTCTCCTACGAGCAGTACTTC. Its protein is CASSPGQGLSYEQYF. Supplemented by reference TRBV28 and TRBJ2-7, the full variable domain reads DVKVTQSSRYLVKRTGEKVFLECVQDMDHENMFWYRQDPGLGLRLIYFSYDVKMKEKGDIPEGYSVSREKKERFSLILESASTNQTSMYLCASSPGQGLSYEQYFGPGTRLTVT.